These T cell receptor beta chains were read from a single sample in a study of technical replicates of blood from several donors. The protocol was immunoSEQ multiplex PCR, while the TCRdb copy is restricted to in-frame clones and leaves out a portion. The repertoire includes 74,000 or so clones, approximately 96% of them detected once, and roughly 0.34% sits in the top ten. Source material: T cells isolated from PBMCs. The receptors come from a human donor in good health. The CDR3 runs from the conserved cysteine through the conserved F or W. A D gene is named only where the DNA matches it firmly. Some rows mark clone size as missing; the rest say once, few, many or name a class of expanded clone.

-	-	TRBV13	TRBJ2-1	CASSSEGGHNEQFF	TGTGCCAGCAGCTCCGAAGGAGGGCACAATGAGCAGTTCTTC
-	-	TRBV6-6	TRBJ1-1	CASSLASDHTEAFF	TGTGCCAGCAGTTTAGCTTCGGATCACACTGAAGCTTTCTTT
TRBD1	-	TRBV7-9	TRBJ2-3	CASNGQGASTDTQYF	TGTGCCAGCAACGGACAGGGTGCTAGCACAGATACGCAGTATTTT
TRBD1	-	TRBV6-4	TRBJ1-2	CARNRTGSNYGYTF	TGTGCCAGGAATAGGACAGGCTCGAACTATGGCTACACCTTC
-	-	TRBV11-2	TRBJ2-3	CASSFAGRGTQYF	TGTGCCAGCAGCTTCGCGGGAAGGGGTACGCAGTATTTT
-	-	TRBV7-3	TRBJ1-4	CASSFPRGAYGKLFF	TGTGCCAGCAGCTTCCCTCGGGGGGCTTATGGAAAACTGTTTTTT
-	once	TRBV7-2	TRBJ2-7	CASSLGLASYEQYF	TGTGCCAGCAGCTTAGGTCTGGCCTCCTACGAGCAGTACTTC
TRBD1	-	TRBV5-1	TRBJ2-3	CASYDRGRPTPTSTDTQYF	TGCGCCAGTTACGACAGGGGGCGACCAACCCCAACCAGCACAGATACGCAGTATTTT
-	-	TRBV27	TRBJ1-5	CASRTGSLNQPQHF	TGTGCCAGCAGAACAGGGAGTTTGAATCAGCCCCAGCATTTT
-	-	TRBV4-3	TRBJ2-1	CASSQDRGGASYNEQFF	TGCGCCAGCAGCCAAGATAGGGGCGGAGCCTCCTACAATGAGCAGTTCTTC
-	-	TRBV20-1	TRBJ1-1	CSAPSDSEAFF	TGCAGTGCCCCATCGGACAGTGAAGCTTTCTTT
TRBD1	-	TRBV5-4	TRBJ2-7	CASSGGPLGEQYF	TGTGCCAGCTCAGGGGGCCCTCTGGGCGAGCAGTACTTC
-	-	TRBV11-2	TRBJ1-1	CASSLDLRTEAFF	TGTGCCAGCAGCTTAGATCTTCGGACTGAAGCTTTCTTT
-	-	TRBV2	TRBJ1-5	CASSDVTGYNQPQHF	TGTGCCAGCAGTGACGTGACAGGCTACAATCAGCCCCAGCATTTT
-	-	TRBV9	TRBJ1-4	CASSAGGGSEKLFF	TGTGCCAGCAGCGCGGGGGGGGGTAGTGAAAAACTGTTTTTT
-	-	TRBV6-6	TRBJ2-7	CASSHSYEQYF	TGTGCCAGCAGTCACTCCTACGAGCAGTACTTC
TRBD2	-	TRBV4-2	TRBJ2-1	CASSQKIAGGRGEQFF	TGTGCCAGCAGCCAAAAAATAGCGGGAGGGAGGGGTGAGCAGTTCTTC
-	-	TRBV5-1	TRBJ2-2	CASSFGGTGELFF	TGCGCCAGCAGCTTCGGCGGAACCGGGGAGCTGTTTTTT
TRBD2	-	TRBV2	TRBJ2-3	CASTPPSGSTDTQYF	TGTGCCAGTACCCCGCCTAGCGGGAGCACAGATACGCAGTATTTT
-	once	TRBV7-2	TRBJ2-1	CASSSSLSVNEQFF	TGTGCCAGCAGCTCTAGCTTATCTGTAAATGAGCAGTTCTTC
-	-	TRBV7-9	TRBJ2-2	CASTIVLTGTGELFF	TGTGCCAGCACTATCGTTCTAACTGGCACCGGGGAGCTGTTTTTT
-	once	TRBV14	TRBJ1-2	CASSLQGNYGYTF	TGTGCCAGCAGTCTACAGGGAAACTATGGCTACACCTTC
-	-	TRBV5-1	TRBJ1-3	CASSLNTGTLGNTIYF	TGCGCCAGCAGCCTCAATACCGGGACATTGGGAAACACCATATATTTT
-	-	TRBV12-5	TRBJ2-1	CASGLEQGNEQFF	TGTGCTAGTGGTTTGGAACAGGGTAATGAGCAGTTCTTC
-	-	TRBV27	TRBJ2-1	CASIQTGVYNEQFF	TGTGCCAGCATCCAGACGGGAGTCTACAATGAGCAGTTCTTC
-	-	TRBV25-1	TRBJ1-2	CASSELAGNYGYTF	TGTGCCAGCAGTGAATTGGCAGGGAACTATGGCTACACCTTC
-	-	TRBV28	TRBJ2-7	CASTTRAGAYEQYF	TGTGCCAGCACCACCAGGGCAGGAGCCTACGAGCAGTACTTC
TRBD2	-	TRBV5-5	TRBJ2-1	CASSLGTSGLSSYNEQFF	TGTGCCAGCAGCTTGGGGACTAGCGGCCTAAGCTCCTACAATGAGCAGTTCTTC
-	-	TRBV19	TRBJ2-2	CASMPGTGELFF	TGTGCCAGTATGCCCGGCACCGGGGAGCTGTTTTTT
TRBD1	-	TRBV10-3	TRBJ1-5	CAISEDRVNQPQHF	TGTGCCATCAGTGAGGACAGGGTCAATCAGCCCCAGCATTTT
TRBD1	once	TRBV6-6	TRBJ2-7	CASIGQGEDISYEQYF	TGTGCCAGCATAGGACAGGGAGAGGATATATCCTACGAGCAGTACTTC
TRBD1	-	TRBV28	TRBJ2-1	CASDRGRNEQFF	TGTGCCAGCGACAGGGGTAGGAATGAGCAGTTCTTC
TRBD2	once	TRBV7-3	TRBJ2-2	CASSLGGRDTGELFF	TGTGCCAGCAGCTTAGGCGGGAGGGACACCGGGGAGCTGTTTTTT
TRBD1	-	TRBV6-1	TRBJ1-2	CASSQPTAGGFDTF	TGTGCCAGCAGTCAACCCACGGCAGGGGGTTTCGACACCTTC
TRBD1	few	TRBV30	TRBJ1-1	CAWSGDRTEAFF	TGTGCCTGGAGTGGGGACAGGACTGAAGCTTTCTTT
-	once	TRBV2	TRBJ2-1	CATFGRGYSYNEQFF	TGTGCCACCTTTGGCAGGGGATACTCCTACAATGAGCAGTTCTTC
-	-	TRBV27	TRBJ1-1	CASSFGRGEAFF	TGTGCCAGCAGTTTTGGGAGGGGGGAAGCTTTCTTT